These 27 T cell receptor beta chains share one sample of origin, sequenced in a study of blood T cell repertoires in COVID-19 (dated by TCRdb to about 2020). Library prep was done by the immunoSEQ multiplex PCR assay. TCRdb limited this immuneACCESS table to in-frame rearrangements with V and J called. A share of clones is missing; checked studies link under half to unresolved V genes, and the rest is unexplained. This sample gives more than 200,000 clones in total; 87% of them show up just once. The ten biggest clones cover approximately 11% of the sample. Input material: PBMCs or T cells enriched from blood (not recorded which). The receptors stem from a man aged 25 to 45 who had recovered from COVID-19.

This clone was counted a few times. The rearrangement uses TRBV27 and TRBJ2-1; 16 positions match TRBD2. The J segment lost 7 bases and the V segment lost 3 bases, leaving 6 bases of the junction unmatched. This CDR3 region has 17 residues. CDR1 and CDR2 from the germline V gene are MNHEY and SMNVEV (reference sequence). The CDR3 sequence is CASSFGTSGRAPNEQFF. As DNA, the CDR3 is TGTGCCAGCAGTTTCGGGACTAGCGGGAGGGCCCCGAATGAGCAGTTCTTC.

This sequence joins TRBV21-1 and TRBJ2-1; TRBD2 is the table's D call and was not checked against the DNA. TRBV21-1 is a listed pseudogene. The CDR3 length is 22 residues. Here the CDR3 reads CASSPRGGAVGGRGGPGNEQFF. CDR3 bases: TGTGCCAGCAGCCCGCGGGGGGGGGCGGTCGGGGGGCGGGGAGGGCCCGGCAATGAGCAGTTCTTC.

V is TRBV7-2 and J is TRBJ1-3, with D possibly TRBD1 on 6 matching bases. Germline V gene lookup returns CDR1 SGHTA and CDR2 FQGNSA. V lost 4 bases and J lost 8, with 12 bases in between. There are 13 residues in the CDR3. DNA of the CDR3: TGTGCCAGCAGCTCTCAGGGGAGGGACACCATATATTTT. Protein sequence: CASSSQGRDTIYF.

J is TRBJ1-1 and V is TRBV5-1; 9 bases match TRBD1. Germline V lookup: CDR1 SGHRS, CDR2 YFSETQ. V lost 4 bases to trimming and J lost 4 bases; unmatched junction nucleotides: 11. There are 16 residues in the CDR3. This CDR3 reads CASSLPTTGGITEAFF. DNA for the CDR3: TGCGCCAGCAGCCTTCCGACGACAGGGGGAATCACTGAAGCTTTCTTT.

The chain uses TRBV7-9 and TRBJ1-1; a possible D gene is TRBD1 (6 bases). V gave up 5 bases and J gave up 4 bases, with 14 bases separating them. The CDR3 runs 14 residues. The germline V gene has CDR1 SEHNR and CDR2 FQNEAQ (reference sequence). The CDR3 sequence: CASSPGQRPTEAFF. The DNA for the CDR3 is TGTGCCAGCAGCCCAGGACAGAGGCCCACTGAAGCTTTCTTT.

The chain carries TRBV7-9 and TRBJ1-2, with D tentatively TRBD1 (5 bases). V lost 3 bases to trimming and J lost 6 bases, with 14 bases between them. Germline V gene sequence: CDR1 SEHNR, CDR2 FQNEAQ (reference sequence). The CDR3 contains 14 residues. CDR3 DNA: TGTGCCAGCAGCTTTTACGACGGAGGGGATGGCTACACCTTC. Its protein is CASSFYDGGDGYTF.

The J gene is TRBJ2-7, the V gene TRBV30, with TRBD1 as a possible D gene (6 bases). Germline CDR1 and CDR2: GTSNPN and SVGIG (reference sequence). The V and J ends lost 5 bases and 0 bases respectively, with 14 bases between them. The CDR3 loop spans 14 amino acids. This chain's CDR3 is CAWSRDTGSYEQYF. CDR3 nucleotide sequence: TGTGCCTGGTCCCGGGACACCGGCTCCTACGAGCAGTACTTC.

This clone was seen just once. The gene calls are TRBV6-2 or TRBV6-3 and TRBJ1-6; 7 bases are shared with TRBD1. The length of the CDR3 is 17 residues. Germline CDR1 MNHEY, CDR2 SVGEGT. V was pared by 2 bases and J by 9 bases, with 13 bases of the junction left unmatched. The CDR3 nucleotides read TGTGCCAGCAGTTACGGTCAGGGGGGAGATACCGGTTCACCCCTCCACTTT. Translation gives CASSYGQGGDTGSPLHF.

The CDR3 sequence: CASSLLSARMNTGELFF. CDR3 DNA: TGTGCCAGCAGCTTACTTTCGGCCAGGATGAACACCGGGGAGCTGTTTTTT. The chain carries TRBV7-2 and TRBJ2-2; D is ambiguous. CDR3 length: 17 amino acids. Germline CDR1 and CDR2: SGHTA and FQGNSA. The V gene lost 2 bases and the J gene lost 1 base, with 14 bases spanning the gap.

This chain connects TRBV19 to TRBJ2-5; TRBD1 might be the D (6 bases). Germline CDR1 is LNHDA and CDR2 is SQIVND (reference sequence). V lost 4 bases and J lost 2, with 11 bases in between. This CDR3 region has 14 residues. The CDR3 reads CASSKGQIQETQYF. CDR3 DNA sequence: TGTGCCAGTAGTAAAGGACAGATACAAGAGACCCAGTACTTC. The entire variable domain, with the rest obtained from reference TRBV19 and TRBJ2-5, is as follows: DGGITQSPKYLFRKEGQNVTLSCEQNLNHDAMYWYRQDPGQGLRLIYYSQIVNDFQKGDIAEGYSVSREKKESFPLTVTSAQKNPTAFYLCASSKGQIQETQYFGPGTRLLVL.

V and J are TRBV3-1 (or the pseudogene TRBV3-2) and TRBJ2-3; the match to TRBD2 covers 7 bases. With 1 base clipped from V and 7 bases from J, the junction kept 8 bases outside the gene matches. The CDR3 runs 15 residues. Germline V gene sequence: CDR1 LGHDT, CDR2 YNNKEL (reference sequence). The CDR3 nucleotides are TGTGCCAGCAGCCAAGGTAGCGGGTTCACTAATACGCAGTATTTT. It encodes CASSQGSGFTNTQYF.

The chain carries TRBV5-4 and TRBJ1-1, with unresolved D. Deletions cut 0 bases from V and 1 base from J, with 13 bases between. The germline CDR1 and CDR2 sequences are SGHNT and YYREEE (reference sequence). The CDR3 sequence is 16 residues long. The CDR3 region has the DNA TGTGCCAGCAGCTTGGTTTCTCAGATAAGGAACACTGAAGCTTTCTTT. Its translation: CASSLVSQIRNTEAFF.

This clone was observed a few times. The rearrangement joins TRBV11-2 to TRBJ1-1; D is unclear. This CDR3 is 15 amino acids long. Germline V gene data show CDR1 as SGHAT and CDR2 as FQNNGV. Deletions cut 3 bases from V and 0 bases from J, with 11 bases between. CDR3 protein: CASSFSYSLNTEAFF. For the CDR3, the DNA is TGTGCCAGCAGCTTTTCCTATTCCCTGAACACTGAAGCTTTCTTT.

As concerns this clone: In the same sample, other DNA sequences code for this CDR3. The V gene is TRBV30, the J gene TRBJ1-2; D remains ambiguous. Germline lookup yields CDR1 GTSNPN and CDR2 SVGIG (reference sequence). This CDR3 has 11 amino acids. Trimming removed 1 base at V and 5 bases at J, with 5 bases between. CDR3 sequence: CAWSESYGYTF. The CDR3 coding sequence is TGTGCCTGGAGTGAGAGTTATGGCTACACCTTC.

The chain combines TRBV2 with TRBJ2-5; D gene unclear. The CDR3 is made up of 14 amino acids. Trimming removed 4 bases from V and 4 bases from J, with 13 bases in between. Germline loops: CDR1 SNHLY, CDR2 FYNNEI. The CDR3 nucleotides are TGTGCCAGCAGTGTCGTCAGTGCACCAGAGACCCAGTACTTC. It is translated as CASSVVSAPETQYF.

The chain recombines TRBV11-1 with TRBJ2-1, with D perhaps TRBD2 (6 bases). CDR1 SGHAT and CDR2 FQDESV come from the germline V gene (reference sequence). The CDR3 sequence is 15 residues long. V shed 3 bases and J shed 4 bases, with 13 bases lying between them. In DNA, the CDR3 is TGTGCCAGCAGCTTCGGGACTCCGGGTTACAATGAGCAGTTCTTC. This codes for CASSFGTPGYNEQFF.

Details on this clone: Germline and junction disagree at one end, which may indicate a read error. This sample also contains other DNA sequences that code for the same CDR3. This chain links TRBV7-4 with TRBJ1-5; tentative D call: TRBD1 (5 bases). The germline gives CDR1 SGHVT, CDR2 SQSDAQ. The CDR3 runs to 17 residues. The CDR3 protein is CATSDGYGGGSNQPQHF. In nucleotides, the CDR3 is TGCGCCACCAGCGACGGATACGGGGGGGGGAGCAATCAGCCCCAGCATTTT.

This clone came up once. J is TRBJ2-1 and V is TRBV7-9; D might be TRBD1 (6 bases). CDR1 and CDR2 from the germline V gene are SEHNR and FQNEAQ (reference sequence). V lost 0 bases and J 8 bases, leaving 17 bases between the germline ends. This CDR3 has 16 amino acids. CDR3 sequence: CASSLAGSPGAYEQFF. The CDR3 nucleotides read TGTGCCAGCAGCTTAGCGGGGTCCCCAGGGGCCTATGAGCAGTTCTTC.

V and J are TRBV10-2 and TRBJ1-5; D call uncertain. Germline V CDR1 and CDR2: WSHSY, SAAADI. V lost 9 bases, J lost 5 bases, and 8 bases lay in between. This CDR3 spans 11 amino acids. The CDR3 region has the DNA TGCGCCAGTGGACTGGATCAGCCCCAGCATTTT. Encoded protein: CASGLDQPQHF.

The sample holds one count of this clone. The chain combines TRBV13 with TRBJ2-7; tentatively, D is TRBD2 (5 bases). The V and J ends lost 3 bases and 7 bases respectively, with 10 bases between them. This CDR3 is 12 amino acids long. Germline V gene data show CDR1 as PRHDT and CDR2 as FYEKMQ (reference sequence). Written as DNA, the CDR3 is TGTGCCAGCAGCTTCGATAAGCGGGAGCAGTACTTC. Encoded protein: CASSFDKREQYF. The entire variable domain, with the rest obtained from reference TRBV13 and TRBJ2-7, is as follows: AAGVIQSPRHLIKEKRETATLKCYPIPRHDTVYWYQQGPGQDPQFLISFYEKMQSDKGSIPDRFSAQQFSDYHSELNMSSLELGDSALYFCASSFDKREQYFGPGTRLTVT.

The rearrangement uses TRBV27 and TRBJ2-7; D might be TRBD2 (6 bases). CDR1 and CDR2 from the germline V gene are MNHEY and SMNVEV (reference sequence). The CDR3 length is 16 residues. V gave up 5 bases and J gave up 4 bases, with 21 bases separating them. The CDR3 DNA reads TGTGCCAGCAGTCCTCCCCCTTTGCGGGATAGGTACGAGCAGTACTTC. Protein sequence: CASSPPPLRDRYEQYF.

The chain is built from TRBV18 and TRBJ2-7; no firm D call. The CDR3 totals 13 residues. Trimming removed 3 bases at V and 3 bases at J, with 9 bases between. Germline loops: CDR1 KGHSH, CDR2 LQKENI. The DNA of the CDR3 is TGTGCCAGCTCACCCGCCCCCAGCTACGAGCAGTACTTC. Protein sequence: CASSPAPSYEQYF.

The rearrangement links TRBV4-2 to TRBJ1-2; TRBD1 aligns across 7 bases. The CDR3 length is 14 residues. Trimming removed 0 bases from V and 8 bases from J; junction bases left unmatched: 6. Per the germline V gene, CDR1 is LGHNA and CDR2 is YNFKEQ. The CDR3 DNA reads TGTGCCAGCAGCCAAGAGCCAGGGGGTCGGGGCTACACCTTC. The encoded protein is CASSQEPGGRGYTF.

The rearrangement links TRBV2 to TRBJ2-2; 8 bases map to TRBD2. J lost 6 bases, V lost 3 bases, and 0 bases had no gene match. The CDR3 runs 13 residues. Per the germline V gene, CDR1 is SNHLY and CDR2 is FYNNEI. CDR3 coding DNA: TGTGCCAGCAGTGAGCGGGAGGCCGGGGAGCTGTTTTTT. Its translation is CASSEREAGELFF.

This clone was seen a handful of times. This chain joins TRBV3-1 (or the pseudogene TRBV3-2) and TRBJ1-1; D is undetermined. The CDR3 is 13 residues long. V lost 4 bases and J 3 bases, leaving 9 bases between the germline ends. The V gene's germline CDR1 is LGHDT and CDR2 YNNKEL (reference sequence). The CDR3 spells CASSRLDYTEAFF. For the CDR3, the DNA is TGTGCCAGCAGCCGCCTGGACTACACTGAAGCTTTCTTT.

About this clone itself: Relative to the germline gene, one junction end is altered; a read error may explain this. The V call is TRBV6-5, the J call TRBJ1-2; TRBD1 aligns across 7 bases. CDR1 is MNHEY and CDR2 is SVGAGI in the germline V gene. This CDR3 region has 14 residues. The CDR3 region is CASRDGTVNSGYTF. CDR3 bases: TGTGCCAGCAGGGACGGGACAGTTAACTCTGGCTACACCTTC.

V is TRBV2 and J is TRBJ2-6; the D gene is possibly TRBD1 (5 bases). CDR1 is SNHLY, CDR2 FYNNEI, per germline. The CDR3 is 14 residues long. The V and J ends lost 9 bases and 0 bases respectively, with 9 bases between them. The CDR3 here is CARGRGSGANVLTF. DNA of the CDR3: TGTGCCAGGGGAAGGGGCTCTGGGGCCAACGTCCTGACTTTC.